Given below is one T cell receptor beta chain in context. Compared with germline, one end of the junction differs, possibly owing to a read error. CDR3 length equals 17 residues. Germline values: CDR1 MNHEY, CDR2 SMNVEV (reference sequence). This specimen belongs to a study of response to subunit inactivated influenza vaccine. TCRdb re-analysed the RT-PCR reads in MiXCR, keeping a single row per CDR3 protein. The data contain about 500,000 distinct CDR3 sequences, approximately 17% of them seen just once; the ten biggest clones take up approximately 3%. The sample here was CD4+ T cells sorted from PBMCs, taken about 24 months after vaccination. The TCR originated in a man between 50 and 70 years old who received an inactivated influenza vaccine. The chain uses TRBV27 and TRBJ2-3; 9 bases are a match to TRBD2. CDR3 residues: CASSLEWREGLTNTQYF. The CDR3 DNA follows: TGTGCCAGCAGTTTAGAGTGGCGGGAGGGCCTCACAAATACGCAGTATTTT.